This T cell receptor beta chain came from a study of PD-1 blockade in mismatch repair-deficient tumors. The wider study: Patients had eleven to twelve mismatch repair-deficient cancer types, all previously treated and progressing.

With regard to this clone: Its target is not known.

Mismatch repair deficiency was confirmed in all patients, by PCR or immunohistochemistry. TCRs were sequenced from three patients responding to pembrolizumab. Findings of the study overall: After pembrolizumab, tumor-resident clones rose rapidly, then generally contracted before radiologic responses.

TCRdb's table, derived via immunoSEQ multiplex PCR, lists solely in-frame clones and lacks some. The sample records tens of thousands of clones, 81% being singletons. Per germline, CDR1 LNHDA and CDR2 SQIVND (reference sequence). CDR3 length: 13 amino acids. Trimming pared 6 bases from V and 4 bases from J, leaving 10 bases between. This TCR was sampled from an adult with mismatch repair-deficient cancer. The V call is TRBV19, the J call TRBJ1-3; no clear D gene. Sequences were derived from peripheral blood, sampled 12 weeks after starting pembrolizumab. Here the CDR3 reads CASSPGKGNTIYF. The CDR3 DNA is TGTGCCAGTAGCCCGGGAAAAGGAAACACCATATATTTT.